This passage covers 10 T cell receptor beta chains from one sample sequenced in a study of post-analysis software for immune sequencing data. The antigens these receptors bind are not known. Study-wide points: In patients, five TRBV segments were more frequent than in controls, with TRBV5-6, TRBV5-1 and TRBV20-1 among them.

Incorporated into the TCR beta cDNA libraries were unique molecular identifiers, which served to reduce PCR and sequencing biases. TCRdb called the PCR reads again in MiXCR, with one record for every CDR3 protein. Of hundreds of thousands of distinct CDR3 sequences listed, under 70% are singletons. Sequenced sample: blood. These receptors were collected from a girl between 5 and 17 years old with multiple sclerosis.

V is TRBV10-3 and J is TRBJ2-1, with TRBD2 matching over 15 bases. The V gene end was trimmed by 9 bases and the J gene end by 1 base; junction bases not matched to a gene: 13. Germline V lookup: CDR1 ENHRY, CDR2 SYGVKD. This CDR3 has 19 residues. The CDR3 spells CAIRGHGTSGRKSYNEQFF. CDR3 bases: TGTGCCATTCGCGGTCATGGGACTAGCGGGAGGAAGTCCTACAATGAGCAGTTCTTC.

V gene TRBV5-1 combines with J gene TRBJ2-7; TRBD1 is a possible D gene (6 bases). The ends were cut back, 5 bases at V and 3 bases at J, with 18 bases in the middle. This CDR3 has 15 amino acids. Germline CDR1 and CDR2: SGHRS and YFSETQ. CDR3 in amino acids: CASREPGTGYYEQYF. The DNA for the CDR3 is TGCGCCAGCAGGGAGCCGGGAACAGGGTACTACGAGCAGTACTTC.

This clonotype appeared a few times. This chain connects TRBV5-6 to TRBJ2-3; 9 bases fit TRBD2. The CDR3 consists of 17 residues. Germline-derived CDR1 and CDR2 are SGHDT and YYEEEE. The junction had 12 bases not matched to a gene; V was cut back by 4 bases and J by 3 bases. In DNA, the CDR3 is TGTGCCAGCAGCGACGCCCTTGCGGGGGGGCCGACAGATACGCAGTATTTT. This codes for CASSDALAGGPTDTQYF.

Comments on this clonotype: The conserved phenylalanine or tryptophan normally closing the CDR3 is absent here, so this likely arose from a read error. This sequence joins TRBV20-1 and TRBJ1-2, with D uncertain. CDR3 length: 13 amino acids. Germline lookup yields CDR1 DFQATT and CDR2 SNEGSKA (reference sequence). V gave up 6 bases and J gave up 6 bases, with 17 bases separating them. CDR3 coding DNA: TGCAGTGCCACCAACTCGGGGTTGAATGGCTACACCTAC. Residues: CSATNSGLNGYTY.

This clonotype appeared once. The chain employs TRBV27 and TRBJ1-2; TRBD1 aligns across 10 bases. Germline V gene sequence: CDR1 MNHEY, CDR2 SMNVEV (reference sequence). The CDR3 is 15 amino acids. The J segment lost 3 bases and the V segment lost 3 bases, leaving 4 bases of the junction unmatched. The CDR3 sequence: CASSFQTGGDYGYTF. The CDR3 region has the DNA TGTGCCAGCAGTTTCCAGACAGGGGGCGACTATGGCTACACCTTC.

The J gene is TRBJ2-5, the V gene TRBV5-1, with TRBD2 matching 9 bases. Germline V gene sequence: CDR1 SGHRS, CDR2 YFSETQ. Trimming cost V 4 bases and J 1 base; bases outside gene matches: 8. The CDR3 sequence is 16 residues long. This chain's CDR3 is CASSGPSGAVQETQYF. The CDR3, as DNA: TGCGCCAGCAGCGGACCTAGCGGGGCCGTCCAAGAGACCCAGTACTTC. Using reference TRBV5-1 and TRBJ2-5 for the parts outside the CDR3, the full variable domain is KAGVTQTPRYLIKTRGQQVTLSCSPISGHRSVSWYQQTPGQGLQFLFEYFSETQRNKGNFPGRFSGRQFSNSRSEMNVSTLELGDSALYLCASSGPSGAVQETQYFGPGTRLLVL.

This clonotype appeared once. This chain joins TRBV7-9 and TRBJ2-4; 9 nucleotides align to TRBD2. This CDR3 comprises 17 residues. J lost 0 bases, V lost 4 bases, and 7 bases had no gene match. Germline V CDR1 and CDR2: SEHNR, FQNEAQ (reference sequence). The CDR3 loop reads CASSSRLADQAKNIQYF. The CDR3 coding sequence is TGTGCCAGCAGCTCGAGACTAGCGGACCAAGCCAAAAACATTCAGTACTTC.

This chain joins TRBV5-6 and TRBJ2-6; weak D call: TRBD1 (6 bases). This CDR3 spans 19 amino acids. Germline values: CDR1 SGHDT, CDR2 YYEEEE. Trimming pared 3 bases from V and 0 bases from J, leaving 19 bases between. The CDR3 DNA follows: TGTGCCAGCAGCTCGGCCAGGCAGGGGATTCACTCTGGGGCCAACGTCCTGACTTTC. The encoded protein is CASSSARQGIHSGANVLTF.

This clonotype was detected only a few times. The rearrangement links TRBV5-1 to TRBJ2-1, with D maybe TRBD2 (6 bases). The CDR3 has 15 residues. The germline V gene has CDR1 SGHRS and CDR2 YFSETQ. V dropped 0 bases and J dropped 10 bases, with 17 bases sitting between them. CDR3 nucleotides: TGCGCCAGCAGCTTGGGGGGTACCCGACTAGTCGAGCAGTTCTTC. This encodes CASSLGGTRLVEQFF.

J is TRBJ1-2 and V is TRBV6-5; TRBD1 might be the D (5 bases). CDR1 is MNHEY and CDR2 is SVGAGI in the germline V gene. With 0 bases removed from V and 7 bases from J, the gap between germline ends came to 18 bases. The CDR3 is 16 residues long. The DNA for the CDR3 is TGTGCCAGCAGTTACTCCTCGATTGGGGGAGCCACTGGCTACACCTTC. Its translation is CASSYSSIGGATGYTF.